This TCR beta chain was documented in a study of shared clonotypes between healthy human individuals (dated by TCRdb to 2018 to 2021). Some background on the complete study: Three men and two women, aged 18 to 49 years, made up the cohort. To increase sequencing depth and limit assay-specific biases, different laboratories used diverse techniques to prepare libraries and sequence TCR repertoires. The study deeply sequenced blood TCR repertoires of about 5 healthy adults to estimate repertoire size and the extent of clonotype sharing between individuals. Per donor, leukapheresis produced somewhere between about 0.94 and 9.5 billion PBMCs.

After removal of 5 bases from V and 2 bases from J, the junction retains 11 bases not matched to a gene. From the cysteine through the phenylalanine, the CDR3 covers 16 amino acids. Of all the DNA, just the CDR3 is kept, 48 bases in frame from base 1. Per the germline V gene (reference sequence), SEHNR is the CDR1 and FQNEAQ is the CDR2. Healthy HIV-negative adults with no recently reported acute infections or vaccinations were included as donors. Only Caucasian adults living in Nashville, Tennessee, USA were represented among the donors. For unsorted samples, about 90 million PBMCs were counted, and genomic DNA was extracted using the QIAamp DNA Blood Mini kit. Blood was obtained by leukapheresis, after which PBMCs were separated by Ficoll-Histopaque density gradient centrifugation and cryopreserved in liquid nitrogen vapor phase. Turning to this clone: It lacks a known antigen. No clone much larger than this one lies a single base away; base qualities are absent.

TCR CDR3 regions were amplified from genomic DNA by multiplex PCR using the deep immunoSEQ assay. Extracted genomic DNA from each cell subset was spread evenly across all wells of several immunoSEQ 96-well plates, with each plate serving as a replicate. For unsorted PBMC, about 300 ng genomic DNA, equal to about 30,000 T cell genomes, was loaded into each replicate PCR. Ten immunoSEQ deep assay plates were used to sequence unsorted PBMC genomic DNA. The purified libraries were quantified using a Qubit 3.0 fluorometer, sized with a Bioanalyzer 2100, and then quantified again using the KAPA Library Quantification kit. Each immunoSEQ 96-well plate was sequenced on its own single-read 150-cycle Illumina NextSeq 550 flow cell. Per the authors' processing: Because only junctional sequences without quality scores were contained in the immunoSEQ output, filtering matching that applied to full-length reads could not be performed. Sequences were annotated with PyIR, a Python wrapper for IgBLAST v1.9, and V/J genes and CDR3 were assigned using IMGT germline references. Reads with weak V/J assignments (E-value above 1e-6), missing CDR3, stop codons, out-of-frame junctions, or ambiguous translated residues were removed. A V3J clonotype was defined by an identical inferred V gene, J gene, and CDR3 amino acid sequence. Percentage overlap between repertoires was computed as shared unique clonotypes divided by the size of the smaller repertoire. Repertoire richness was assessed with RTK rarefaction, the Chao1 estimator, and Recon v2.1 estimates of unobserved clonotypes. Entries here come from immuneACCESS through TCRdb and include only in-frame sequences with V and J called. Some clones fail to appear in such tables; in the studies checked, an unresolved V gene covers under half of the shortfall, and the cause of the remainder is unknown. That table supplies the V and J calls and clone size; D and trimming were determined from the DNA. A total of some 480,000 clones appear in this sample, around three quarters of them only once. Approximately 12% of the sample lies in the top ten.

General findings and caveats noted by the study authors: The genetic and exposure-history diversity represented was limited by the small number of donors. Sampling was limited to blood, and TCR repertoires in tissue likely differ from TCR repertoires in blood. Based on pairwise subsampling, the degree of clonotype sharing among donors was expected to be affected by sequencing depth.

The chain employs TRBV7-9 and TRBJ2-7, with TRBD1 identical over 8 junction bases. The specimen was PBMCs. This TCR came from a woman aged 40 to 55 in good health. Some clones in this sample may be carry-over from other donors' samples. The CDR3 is CASSLSPGQDTYEQYF. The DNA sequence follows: TGTGCCAGCAGCCTGTCCCCGGGACAGGACACCTACGAGCAGTACTTC.